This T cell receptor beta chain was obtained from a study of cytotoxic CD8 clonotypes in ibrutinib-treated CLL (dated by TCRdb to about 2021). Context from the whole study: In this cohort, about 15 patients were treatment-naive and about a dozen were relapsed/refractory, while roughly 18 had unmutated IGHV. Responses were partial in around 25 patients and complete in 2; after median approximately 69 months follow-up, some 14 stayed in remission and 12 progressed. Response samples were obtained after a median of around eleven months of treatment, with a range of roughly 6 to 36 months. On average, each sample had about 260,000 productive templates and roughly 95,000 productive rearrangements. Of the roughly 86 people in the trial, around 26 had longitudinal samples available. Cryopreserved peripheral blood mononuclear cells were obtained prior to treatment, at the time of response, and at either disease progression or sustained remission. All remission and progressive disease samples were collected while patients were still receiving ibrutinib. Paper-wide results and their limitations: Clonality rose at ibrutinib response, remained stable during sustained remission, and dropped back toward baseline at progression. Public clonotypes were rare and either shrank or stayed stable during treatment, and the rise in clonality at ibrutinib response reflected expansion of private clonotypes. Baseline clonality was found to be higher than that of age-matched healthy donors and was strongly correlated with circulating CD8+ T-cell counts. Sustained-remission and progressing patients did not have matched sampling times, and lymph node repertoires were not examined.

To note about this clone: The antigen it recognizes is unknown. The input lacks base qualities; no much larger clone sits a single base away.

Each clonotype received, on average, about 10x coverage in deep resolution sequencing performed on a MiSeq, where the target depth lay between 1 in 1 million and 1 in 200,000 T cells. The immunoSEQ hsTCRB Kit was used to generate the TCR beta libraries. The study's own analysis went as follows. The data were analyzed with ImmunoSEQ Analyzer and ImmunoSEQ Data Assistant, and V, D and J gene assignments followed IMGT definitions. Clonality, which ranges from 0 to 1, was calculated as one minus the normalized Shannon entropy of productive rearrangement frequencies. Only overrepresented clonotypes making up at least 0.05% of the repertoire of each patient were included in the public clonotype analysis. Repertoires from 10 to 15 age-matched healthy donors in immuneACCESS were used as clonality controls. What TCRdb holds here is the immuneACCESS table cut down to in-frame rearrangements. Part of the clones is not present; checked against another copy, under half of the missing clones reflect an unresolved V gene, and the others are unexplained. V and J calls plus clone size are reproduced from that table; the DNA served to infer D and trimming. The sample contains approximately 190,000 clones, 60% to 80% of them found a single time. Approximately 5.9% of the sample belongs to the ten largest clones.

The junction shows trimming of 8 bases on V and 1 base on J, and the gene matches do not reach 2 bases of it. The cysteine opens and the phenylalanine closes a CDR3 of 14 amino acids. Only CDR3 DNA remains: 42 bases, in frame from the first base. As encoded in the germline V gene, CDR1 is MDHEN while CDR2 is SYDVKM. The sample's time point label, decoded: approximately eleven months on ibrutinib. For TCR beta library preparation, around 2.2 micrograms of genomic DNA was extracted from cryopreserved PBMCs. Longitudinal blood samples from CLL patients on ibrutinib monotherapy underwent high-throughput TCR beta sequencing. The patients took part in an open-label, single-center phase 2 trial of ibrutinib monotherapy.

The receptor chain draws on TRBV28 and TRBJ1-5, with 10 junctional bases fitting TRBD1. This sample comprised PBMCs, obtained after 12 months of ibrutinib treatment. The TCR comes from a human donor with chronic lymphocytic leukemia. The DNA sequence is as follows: TGTGCCAGCCGGACAGGGGGAAGCAATCAGCCCCAGCATTTT. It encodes CASRTGGSNQPQHF.